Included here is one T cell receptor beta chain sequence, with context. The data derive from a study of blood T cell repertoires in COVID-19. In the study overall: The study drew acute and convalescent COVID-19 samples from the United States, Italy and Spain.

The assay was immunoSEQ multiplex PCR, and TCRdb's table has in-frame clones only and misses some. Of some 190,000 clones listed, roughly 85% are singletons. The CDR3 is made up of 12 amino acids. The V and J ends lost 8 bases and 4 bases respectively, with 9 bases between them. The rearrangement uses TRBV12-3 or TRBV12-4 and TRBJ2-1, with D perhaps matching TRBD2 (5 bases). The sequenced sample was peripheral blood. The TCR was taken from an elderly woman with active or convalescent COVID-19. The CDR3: CASGGRYNEQFF. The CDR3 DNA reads TGTGCCAGCGGAGGAAGATACAATGAGCAGTTCTTC.